One and the same sample provided the 27 T cell receptor beta chains below, sequenced in a study of identical twins. TCRdb itself ran the 5' RACE reads through MiXCR, one entry per CDR3 protein. This table holds some 660,000 distinct CDR3 sequences, under 9% found once. These same data were also listed under a study on yellow fever vaccine responses in identical twins.

Sequences were obtained from PBMCs. Receptors originate from a woman between 18 and 29 years old in good health.

V gene TRBV5-1 combines with J gene TRBJ2-7, with D tentatively TRBD1 (7 bases). Germline V gene data show CDR1 as SGHRS and CDR2 as YFSETQ. V was shortened by 0 bases and J by 6 bases, with 19 bases between the two germline ends. The CDR3 is 16 residues long. CDR3 bases: TGCGCCAGCAGCTTGGAGAGCAGGGCAGGGGGAGGCGAGCAGTACTTC. It specifies CASSLESRAGGGEQYF.

This clonotype appeared many times. The chain links TRBV7-9 to TRBJ2-2; D unresolved. Germline V CDR1 and CDR2: SEHNR, FQNEAQ (reference sequence). The CDR3 contains 15 residues. The germline V and J ends were trimmed by 5 bases and 0 bases, with 10 bases remaining between them. The CDR3 loop reads CASSPRPPNTGELFF. In DNA, the CDR3 is TGTGCCAGCAGCCCTCGGCCGCCGAACACCGGGGAGCTGTTTTTT.

The CDR3 DNA reads TGCGCCAGCTGGGGGACAGGGGGCGGGAATGAGCAGTTCTTC. The encoded protein is CASWGTGGGNEQFF. The rearrangement uses TRBV5-1 and TRBJ2-1; 12 nucleotides align to TRBD1. CDR1 SGHRS and CDR2 YFSETQ come from the germline V gene. CDR3 length equals 14 residues. Unmatched junction bases numbered 6, after V lost 7 bases and J lost 7 bases.

The rearrangement links TRBV5-1 to TRBJ2-2; 7 positions agree with TRBD1. V lost 4 bases and J lost 4; bases outside the gene matches: 7. Looked up from germline, CDR1 is SGHRS and CDR2 is YFSETQ. This CDR3 region has 15 residues. The CDR3 DNA is TGCGCCAGCAGCGCGGAGACAGGGAGCACCGGGGAGCTGTTTTTT. Amino acids: CASSAETGSTGELFF.

Many counts were recorded for this clonotype. The chain employs TRBV7-9 and TRBJ2-7, with 7 bases identical to TRBD1. The V segment lost 4 bases and the J segment 8 bases; nucleotides outside the gene matches: 14. There are 15 residues in the CDR3. CDR1 and CDR2 (germline): SEHNR, FQNEAQ (reference sequence). The CDR3 DNA reads TGTGCCAGCAGCTCAAGACAGGGTTTGGGGTACAAGCAGTACTTC. This translates into CASSSRQGLGYKQYF.

This clonotype occurred a few times. This sequence joins TRBV5-1 and TRBJ2-4; D may be TRBD2 (6 bases). This CDR3 spans 12 amino acids. V was trimmed by 2 bases and J by 8 bases, leaving 8 bases between them. Germline lookup yields CDR1 SGHRS and CDR2 YFSETQ. The CDR3 reads CASSFTGDIQYF. Here the CDR3 DNA reads TGCGCCAGCAGCTTTACGGGAGACATTCAGTACTTC.

The chain joins TRBV5-1 to TRBJ2-2; D gene ambiguous. The V end lost 0 bases, the J end lost 2 bases, and 8 bases lay between the germline ends. Germline-derived CDR1 and CDR2 are SGHRS and YFSETQ. The CDR3 runs to 15 residues. The CDR3 sequence is CASSLAISNTGELFF. The CDR3 DNA sequence: TGCGCCAGCAGCTTGGCAATCAGCAACACCGGGGAGCTGTTTTTT. Supplemented by reference TRBV5-1 and TRBJ2-2, the full variable domain reads KAGVTQTPRYLIKTRGQQVTLSCSPISGHRSVSWYQQTPGQGLQFLFEYFSETQRNKGNFPGRFSGRQFSNSRSEMNVSTLELGDSALYLCASSLAISNTGELFFGEGSRLTVL.

This clonotype has a handful of counts. This chain connects TRBV12-3 or TRBV12-4 to TRBJ2-7; D not certain. The CDR3 length is 12 residues. Between the trimmed V and J ends, which lost 3 bases and 5 bases, there was a span of 8 bases. The CDR3: CASSFPGNEQYF. CDR3 DNA sequence: TGTGCCAGCAGTTTTCCTGGGAACGAGCAGTACTTC.

This clonotype showed up just a few times. This rearrangement joins TRBV20-1 to TRBJ2-7, with D possibly being TRBD1 (6 bases). The V gene's germline CDR1 is DFQATT and CDR2 SNEGSKA (reference sequence). There are 14 residues in the CDR3. The V end was cut by 5 bases, the J end by 4 bases, with 18 bases between. The CDR3 is CSAPGQTTDYEQYF. The CDR3 DNA reads as TGCAGTGCTCCCGGACAGACAACGGATTACGAGCAGTACTTC.

The chain joins TRBV10-1 to TRBJ2-1, with 15 bases identical to TRBD2. CDR3 length equals 19 residues. V dropped 0 bases and J dropped 1; count of bases not matched to a gene: 4. From germline, CDR1 is WNHNN and CDR2 SYGVQD (reference sequence). CDR3 sequence (DNA): TGCGCCAGCAGTGAGTCATCTGGGACTAGCGGGAGGTCCTACAATGAGCAGTTCTTC. This translates into CASSESSGTSGRSYNEQFF.

This clonotype was counted only a few times. The chain combines TRBV9 with TRBJ2-3; a weak D match, TRBD2 (5 bases). The length of the CDR3 is 15 residues. V lost 2 bases to trimming and J lost 8 bases, with 18 bases between them. Germline-derived CDR1 and CDR2 are SGDLS and YYNGEE. In nucleotides, the CDR3 is TGTGCCAGCAGCGTTGGGAGTGGTTTTATGTCTACGCAGTATTTT. Protein: CASSVGSGFMSTQYF.

This clonotype was found many times. The chain combines TRBV12-3 or TRBV12-4 with TRBJ2-6; D is perhaps TRBD1 (5 bases). This CDR3 has 16 amino acids. The V end was cut by 6 bases, the J end by 4 bases, with 16 bases between. The CDR3 is CASSRQTGVGANVLTF. Here the CDR3 DNA reads TGTGCCAGCAGCCGTCAAACAGGTGTGGGGGCCAACGTCCTGACTTTC.

For this clonotype: A much larger clonotype is one base distant, so this may be a read error. The chain uses TRBV12-3 or TRBV12-4 and TRBJ2-1; 11 nucleotides agree with TRBD1. Trimming at V came to 2 bases and at J to 9 bases, leaving 12 bases not matched to a gene. This CDR3 comprises 17 residues. CDR3 coding DNA: TGTGCCAGCAGTTTAACCCTCTCTAGGGACAGGGGGGCTGAGCAGTTCTTC. Amino acid sequence: CASSLTLSRDRGAEQFF.

This clonotype has just a few counts. V and J are TRBV20-1 and TRBJ2-7; 7 bases map to TRBD2. Germline V lookup: CDR1 DFQATT, CDR2 SNEGSKA (reference sequence). This CDR3 is built from 14 residues. The junction had 7 bases not matched to a gene; V was cut back by 0 bases and J by 5 bases. CDR3 loop: CSARDQRGPNEQYF. In DNA form, the CDR3 reads TGCAGTGCTAGAGATCAGCGGGGCCCCAACGAGCAGTACTTC.

This clonotype showed up many times. This rearrangement joins TRBV20-1 to TRBJ2-1, with 8 bases matching TRBD2. Trimming at V came to 5 bases and at J to 5 bases, leaving 8 bases not matched to a gene. From germline, CDR1 is DFQATT and CDR2 SNEGSKA (reference sequence). The CDR3 is 14 amino acids. DNA of the CDR3: TGCAGTGCTTTGAAGCGGGGGTCCAACAATGAGCAGTTCTTC. As protein: CSALKRGSNNEQFF.

Many counts were recorded for this clonotype. V and J are TRBV7-2 and TRBJ2-7; the D gene could be TRBD1 or TRBD2 (5 bases each). Between the trimmed V and J ends, which lost 1 base and 4 bases, there was a span of 8 bases. Germline values: CDR1 SGHTA, CDR2 FQGNSA. The CDR3 has 13 amino acids. CDR3 amino acids: CASSLGGPYEQYF. The CDR3 DNA reads as TGTGCCAGCAGCTTAGGGGGACCGTACGAGCAGTACTTC.

This clonotype was observed many times. The chain recombines TRBV5-1 with TRBJ1-1; D uncertain. The CDR3 is 14 residues long. V was clipped by 4 bases and J by 2 bases, with 12 bases between them. Germline CDR1 and CDR2: SGHRS and YFSETQ. The chain's CDR3 is CASSPRPENTEAFF. The DNA for the CDR3 is TGCGCCAGCAGCCCTCGCCCGGAAAACACTGAAGCTTTCTTT.

The gene calls are TRBV20-1 and TRBJ2-4; no reliable D call. The V gene lost 1 base and the J gene lost 1 base, with 11 bases spanning the gap. The length of the CDR3 is 15 residues. Germline CDR1 is DFQATT and CDR2 is SNEGSKA (reference sequence). CDR3 sequence reads: CSARGSWQAKNIQYF. In DNA, the CDR3 is TGCAGTGCTAGAGGTAGTTGGCAGGCCAAAAACATTCAGTACTTC.

CDR3 region: CSVVSTTRGEFTYEQYF. CDR3 DNA: TGCAGCGTTGTCAGCACAACCAGGGGGGAGTTCACCTACGAGCAGTACTTC. V is TRBV29-1 and J is TRBJ2-7, with a possible D match to TRBD1 (7 bases). Per germline, CDR1 SQVTM and CDR2 ANQGSEA. Trimming cost V 4 bases and J 2 bases, with 24 bases left between them. CDR3 length: 17 residues.

The V and J genes are TRBV7-9 and TRBJ2-3, with D unclear. The CDR3 runs 17 residues. Trimming cost V 3 bases and J 2 bases, with 18 bases left between them. Germline V gene sequence: CDR1 SEHNR, CDR2 FQNEAQ (reference sequence). CDR3 nucleotide sequence: TGTGCCAGCAGCTTCGCCTCTTTTTTGGGCACCACAGATACGCAGTATTTT. Its translation: CASSFASFLGTTDTQYF.

This clonotype was counted between two and nine times. The chain uses TRBV4-1 and TRBJ1-5; D call uncertain. Looked up from germline, CDR1 is MGHRA and CDR2 is YSYEKL. The CDR3 contains 15 residues. Trimming left V 1 base short and J 1 base short, with 8 bases between. Here the CDR3 DNA reads TGCGCCAGCAGCCAAGGGGTATGGAGCAATCAGCCCCAGCATTTT. Translating gives CASSQGVWSNQPQHF.

Ten or more counts support this clonotype. The rearrangement joins TRBV14 to TRBJ2-1; D uncertain. With 6 bases removed from V and 0 bases from J, the gap between germline ends came to 15 bases. Germline values: CDR1 SGHDN, CDR2 FVKESK. The CDR3 has 16 amino acids. CDR3 residues: CASSIIAPSSYNEQFF. The CDR3 DNA follows: TGTGCCAGCAGTATCATAGCTCCGAGCTCCTACAATGAGCAGTTCTTC.

This clonotype has ten or more counts. The chain links TRBV10-3 to TRBJ2-3; TRBD2 matches at 14 bases. With 8 bases clipped from V and 1 base from J, the junction kept 5 bases outside the gene matches. CDR1 ENHRY and CDR2 SYGVKD come from the germline V gene. This CDR3 region has 16 residues. The CDR3 loop is CAIGTSGRAGTDTQYF. For the CDR3, the DNA is TGTGCCATCGGGACTAGCGGGAGAGCGGGCACAGATACGCAGTATTTT.

This clonotype came up a few times. The V call is TRBV24-1, the J call TRBJ2-1; D is unresolved. The CDR3 has 17 residues. Trimming cost V 4 bases and J 0 bases, with 15 bases left between them. Germline-derived CDR1 and CDR2 are KGHDR and SFDVKD. Here the CDR3 DNA reads TGTGCCACCAGTGAAAACCCCACGGGTTACTCCTACAATGAGCAGTTCTTC. Residues: CATSENPTGYSYNEQFF.

This clonotype was seen many times. The CDR3 DNA sequence: TGTGCCAGCAGCCGCCAGGGGAACTATGGCTACACCTTC. Amino acids: CASSRQGNYGYTF. V and J are TRBV7-9 and TRBJ1-2, with D tentatively TRBD1 (6 bases). Germline V gene data show CDR1 as SEHNR and CDR2 as FQNEAQ (reference sequence). The ends were cut back, 5 bases at V and 2 bases at J, with 9 bases in the middle. The CDR3 has 13 residues.

This clonotype has a handful of counts. This chain uses TRBV7-8 with TRBJ1-1; tentative D call: TRBD1 (5 bases). Trimming cost V 1 base and J 3 bases, with 15 bases left between them. The germline CDR1 and CDR2 sequences are SGHVS and FQNEAQ. The CDR3 consists of 16 residues. The CDR3 DNA reads TGTGCCAGCAGCTTAGGTGGAATGGGGGACCACACTGAAGCTTTCTTT. Translation: CASSLGGMGDHTEAFF.

A remark on this clonotype: This may come from a read error, since a much larger clone is one base off. The chain recombines TRBV27 with TRBJ2-7, with no clear D. Germline V CDR1 and CDR2: MNHEY, SMNVEV (reference sequence). The CDR3 consists of 14 residues. The CDR3 nucleotides read TGTGCCAGCAGTCCTATCGACACTCCCTACGTGCAGTACTTC. It yields the protein CASSPIDTPYVQYF.